This TCR beta chain originates from a study of regulatory T cells in long-lasting Graves disease. Building of the TCR beta libraries involved iRepertoire HTBI primers and Arm-PCR of CDR3 regions. Authors' data handling: Sample data revealed approximately 60 TRBV and 14 TRBJ segments. TCRdb recomputed calls from the multiplex PCR reads with MiXCR, one row per CDR3 protein. The authors' filters were not applied to this entry. There are 400,000 to 650,000 distinct CDR3 sequences in the sample; around 16% occur only once, and around 25% lies in the top ten. J lost 3 bases, V lost 2 bases, and 4 bases had no gene match. CDR3 size: 15 residues. This clonotype was seen ten or more times. What it binds is not known. This sample's time point: newly diagnosed GD, antithyroid drugs for less than 3 months. PBMCs were the source of the RNA used for TCR sequencing. General study points: Sample size, which was small, may have reduced accuracy.

This same sample was also taken into another study, of T cells in Graves' hyperthyroidism and ophthalmopathy. From that report: First-round RT-PCR of the TCR CDR3 relied on the HTBI primer set.

The chain links TRBV12-3 or TRBV12-4 to TRBJ1-5, with 7 bases that match TRBD1. The sequencing used peripheral blood mononuclear cells (PBMCs), collected at new diagnosis, from a patient treated with antithyroid drugs. The clonotype comes from a woman between 40 and 65 years old with Graves disease. CDR3 coding DNA: TGTGCCAGCAGTTTAAGGACAGGAACCAATCAGCCCCAGCATTTT. This gives the protein CASSLRTGTNQPQHF.